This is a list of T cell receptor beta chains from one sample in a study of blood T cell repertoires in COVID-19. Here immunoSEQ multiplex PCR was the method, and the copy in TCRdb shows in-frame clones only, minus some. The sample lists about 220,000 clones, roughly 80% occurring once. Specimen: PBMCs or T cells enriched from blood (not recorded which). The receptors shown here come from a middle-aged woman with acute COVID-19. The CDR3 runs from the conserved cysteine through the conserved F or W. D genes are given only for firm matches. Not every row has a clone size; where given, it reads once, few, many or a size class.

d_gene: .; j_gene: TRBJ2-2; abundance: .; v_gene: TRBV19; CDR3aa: CASSIVGGAGELFF; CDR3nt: TGTGCCAGTAGTATAGTGGGAGGAGCCGGGGAGCTGTTTTTT
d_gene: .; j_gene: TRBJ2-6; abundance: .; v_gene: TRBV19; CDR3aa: CASSKGQGSGANVLTF; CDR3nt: TGTGCCAGTAGCAAGGGCCAGGGCTCTGGGGCCAACGTCCTGACTTTC
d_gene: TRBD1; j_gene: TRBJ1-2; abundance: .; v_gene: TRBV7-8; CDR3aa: CASSSTGTGGAGGYTF; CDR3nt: TGTGCCAGCAGCTCAACCGGGACAGGGGGCGCGGGAGGCTACACCTTC
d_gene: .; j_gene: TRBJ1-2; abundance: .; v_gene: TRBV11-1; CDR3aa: CASSLTGYGYTF; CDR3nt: TGTGCCAGCAGCTTAACCGGCTATGGCTACACCTTC
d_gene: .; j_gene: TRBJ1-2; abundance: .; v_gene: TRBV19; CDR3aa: CASSISRTTGPYGYTF; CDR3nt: TGTGCCAGTAGTATATCCCGGACTACAGGCCCCTATGGCTACACCTTC
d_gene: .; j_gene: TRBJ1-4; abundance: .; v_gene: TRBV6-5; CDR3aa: CASGPVGNEKLFF; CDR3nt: TGTGCCAGCGGGCCGGTGGGTAATGAAAAACTGTTTTTT
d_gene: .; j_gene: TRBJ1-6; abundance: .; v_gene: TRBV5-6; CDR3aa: CASSFGSTGALNNSPLHF; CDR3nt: TGTGCCAGCAGCTTTGGGTCTACAGGAGCCCTTAATAATTCACCCCTCCACTTT
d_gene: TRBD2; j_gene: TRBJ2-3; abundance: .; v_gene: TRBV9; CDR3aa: CASSVEGREGRLDTQYF; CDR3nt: TGTGCCAGCAGCGTAGAAGGGCGGGAGGGCCGACTGGATACGCAGTATTTT
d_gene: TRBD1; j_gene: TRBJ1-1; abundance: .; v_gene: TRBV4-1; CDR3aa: CASSQGTGAKNTEAFF; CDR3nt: TGCGCCAGCAGCCAAGGGACAGGGGCAAAGAACACTGAAGCTTTCTTT
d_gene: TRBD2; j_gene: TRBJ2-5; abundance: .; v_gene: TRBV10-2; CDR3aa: CASSDLAGGVSRETQYF; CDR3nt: TGCGCCAGCAGTGACCTAGCGGGAGGTGTGTCTCGAGAGACCCAGTACTTC
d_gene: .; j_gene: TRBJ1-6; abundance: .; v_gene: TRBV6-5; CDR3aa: CASRSEFRNSSPLHF; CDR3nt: TGTGCCAGCCGGTCTGAATTTAGGAATAGCTCACCCCTCCACTTT
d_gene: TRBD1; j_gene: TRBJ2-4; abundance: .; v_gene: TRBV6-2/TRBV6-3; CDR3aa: CASSPGQGKYF; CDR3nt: TGTGCCAGCAGCCCCGGACAGGGAAAGTACTTC
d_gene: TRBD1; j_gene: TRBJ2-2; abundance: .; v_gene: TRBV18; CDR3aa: CASSPDRGYTGELFF; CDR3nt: TGTGCCAGCTCACCGGACAGGGGATACACCGGGGAGCTGTTTTTT
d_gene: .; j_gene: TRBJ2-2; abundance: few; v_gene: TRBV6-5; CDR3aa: CASKRDLANTGELFF; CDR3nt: TGTGCCAGTAAGAGGGACTTAGCGAACACCGGGGAGCTGTTTTTT
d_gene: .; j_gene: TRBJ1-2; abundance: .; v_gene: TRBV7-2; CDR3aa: CASSQVKVGHLYGYTF; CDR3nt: TGTGCCAGCAGCCAAGTGAAGGTGGGACACCTCTATGGCTACACCTTC
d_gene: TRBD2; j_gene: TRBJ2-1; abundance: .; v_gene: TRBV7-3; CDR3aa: CASSLGTSGYNEQFF; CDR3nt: TGTGCCAGCAGCTTAGGGACTAGCGGATACAATGAGCAGTTCTTC
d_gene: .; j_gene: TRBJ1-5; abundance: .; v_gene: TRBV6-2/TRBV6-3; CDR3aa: CASSSLGDTFNQPQHF; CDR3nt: TGTGCCAGCAGTTCCTTAGGGGACACCTTCAATCAGCCCCAGCATTTT
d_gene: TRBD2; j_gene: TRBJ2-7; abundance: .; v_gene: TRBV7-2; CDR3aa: CASSSQGGGGPYEQYF; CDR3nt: TGTGCCAGCAGCTCGCAGGGTGGCGGGGGACCCTACGAGCAGTACTTC
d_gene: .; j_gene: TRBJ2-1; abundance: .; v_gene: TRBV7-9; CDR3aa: CASSPDSNNEQFF; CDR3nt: TGTGCCAGCAGTCCCGACAGCAACAATGAGCAGTTCTTC
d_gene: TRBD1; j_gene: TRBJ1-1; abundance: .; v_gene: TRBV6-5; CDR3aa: CASSSGQGLRNTEAFF; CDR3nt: TGTGCCAGCAGTTCGGGACAGGGTTTAAGAAACACTGAAGCTTTCTTT
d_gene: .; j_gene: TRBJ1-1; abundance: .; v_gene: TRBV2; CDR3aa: CASSAQGLATEAFF; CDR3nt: TGTGCCAGCAGTGCCCAGGGTTTAGCCACTGAAGCTTTCTTT
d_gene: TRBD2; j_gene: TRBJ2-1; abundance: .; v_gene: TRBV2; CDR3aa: CASSALGAGVYNEQFF; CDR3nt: TGTGCCAGCAGTGCCCTGGGAGCGGGGGTATACAATGAGCAGTTCTTC
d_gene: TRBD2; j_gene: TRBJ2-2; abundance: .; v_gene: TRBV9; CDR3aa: CASSVAAGGNTGELFF; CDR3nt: TGTGCCAGCAGCGTAGCTGCGGGGGGTAACACCGGGGAGCTGTTTTTT
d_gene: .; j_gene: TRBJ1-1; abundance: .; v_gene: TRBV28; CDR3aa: CASKLNTEAFF; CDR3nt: TGTGCCAGCAAACTTAACACTGAAGCTTTCTTT
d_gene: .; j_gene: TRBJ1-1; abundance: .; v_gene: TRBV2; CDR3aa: CAAWGRVGTEAFF; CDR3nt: TGTGCCGCCTGGGGCAGGGTGGGCACTGAAGCTTTCTTT
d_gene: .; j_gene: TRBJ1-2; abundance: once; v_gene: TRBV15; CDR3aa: CATSSQGSSDYGYTF; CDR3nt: TGTGCCACCAGCAGCCAGGGATCGTCGGACTATGGCTACACCTTC
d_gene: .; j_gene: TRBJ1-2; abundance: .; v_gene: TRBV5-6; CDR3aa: CASSPREGWGGYTF; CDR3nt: TGTGCCAGCAGCCCCAGGGAGGGGTGGGGAGGCTACACCTTC
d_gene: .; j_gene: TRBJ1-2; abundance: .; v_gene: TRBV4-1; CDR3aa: CASSQDREAENYGYTF; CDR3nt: TGCGCCAGCAGCCAAGATCGCGAGGCAGAGAACTATGGCTACACCTTC
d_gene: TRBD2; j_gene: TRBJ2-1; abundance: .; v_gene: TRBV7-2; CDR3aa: CASSLKWAGDSIRINEQFF; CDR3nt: TGTGCCAGCAGCTTAAAGTGGGCGGGGGACTCGATTCGTATCAATGAGCAGTTCTTC
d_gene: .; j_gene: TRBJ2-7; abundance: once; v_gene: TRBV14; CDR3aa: CASSQSNEQYF; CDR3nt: TGTGCCAGCAGCCAATCAAACGAGCAGTACTTC
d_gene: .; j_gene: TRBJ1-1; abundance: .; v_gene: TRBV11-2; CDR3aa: CASSLQGRNTEAFF; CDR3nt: TGTGCCAGCAGCCTACAGGGACGGAACACTGAAGCTTTCTTT
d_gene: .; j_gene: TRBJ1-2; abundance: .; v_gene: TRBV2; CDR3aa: CASSENREGYTF; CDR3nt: TGTGCCAGCAGTGAAAACAGGGAGGGCTACACCTTC
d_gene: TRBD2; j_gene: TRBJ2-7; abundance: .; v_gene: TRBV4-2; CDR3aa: CASSHGPPGLEVFEQYF; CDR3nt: TGTGCCAGCAGCCACGGCCCCCCTGGACTAGAGGTTTTCGAGCAGTACTTC
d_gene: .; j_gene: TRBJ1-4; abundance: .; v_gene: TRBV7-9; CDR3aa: CASSLGPTNEKLFF; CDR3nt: TGTGCCAGCAGCTTAGGTCCTACCAATGAAAAACTGTTTTTT
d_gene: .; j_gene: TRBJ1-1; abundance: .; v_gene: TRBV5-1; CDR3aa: CASSLVAGRNEAFF; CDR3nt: TGCGCCAGCAGCTTGGTTGCAGGGAGGAATGAAGCTTTCTTT
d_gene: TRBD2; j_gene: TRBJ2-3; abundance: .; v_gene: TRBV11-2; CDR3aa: CASSSGLATDTQYF; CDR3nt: TGTGCCAGCAGCTCGGGACTAGCCACAGATACGCAGTATTTT
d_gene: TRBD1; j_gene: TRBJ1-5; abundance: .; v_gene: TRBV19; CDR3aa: CASSLQGHDGQPQHF; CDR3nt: TGTGCCAGTAGCCTACAGGGGCACGATGGACAGCCCCAGCATTTT
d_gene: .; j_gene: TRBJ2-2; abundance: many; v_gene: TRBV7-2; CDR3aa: CASSSDTGELFF; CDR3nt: TGTGCCAGCAGCTCGGACACCGGGGAGCTGTTTTTT
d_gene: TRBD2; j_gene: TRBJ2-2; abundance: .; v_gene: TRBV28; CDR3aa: CATTPSSGTGELFF; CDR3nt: TGTGCCACCACTCCGTCTAGCGGGACCGGGGAGCTGTTTTTT
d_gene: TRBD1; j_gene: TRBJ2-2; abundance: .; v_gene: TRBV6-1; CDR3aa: CASSEAPGQGSGELFF; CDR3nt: TGTGCCAGCAGTGAGGCCCCGGGACAGGGGTCCGGGGAGCTGTTTTTT
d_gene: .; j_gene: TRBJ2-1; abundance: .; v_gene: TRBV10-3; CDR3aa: CAISGTQGWNEQFF; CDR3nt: TGTGCCATCAGTGGGACACAGGGATGGAATGAGCAGTTCTTC
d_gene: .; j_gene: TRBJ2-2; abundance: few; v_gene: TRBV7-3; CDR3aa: CASSLDRGATGELFF; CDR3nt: TGTGCCAGCAGCTTAGATCGGGGGGCGACCGGGGAGCTGTTTTTT
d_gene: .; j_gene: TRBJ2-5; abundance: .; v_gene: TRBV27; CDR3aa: CASSLSLGGETQYF; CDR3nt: TGTGCCAGCAGTTTATCCTTAGGGGGAGAGACCCAGTACTTC
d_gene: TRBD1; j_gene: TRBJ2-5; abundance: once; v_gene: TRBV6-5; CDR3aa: CASSYRGQGETQYF; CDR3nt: TGTGCCAGCAGTTACCGGGGACAGGGAGAGACCCAGTACTTC
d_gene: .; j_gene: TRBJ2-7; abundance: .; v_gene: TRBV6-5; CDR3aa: CASSYSGGREQYF; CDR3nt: TGTGCCAGCAGTTACTCGGGGGGGCGCGAGCAGTACTTC
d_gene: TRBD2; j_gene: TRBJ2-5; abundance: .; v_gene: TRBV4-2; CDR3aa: CASSPLLGSGAQTWGGPQETQYF; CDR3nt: TGTGCCAGCAGCCCATTGTTGGGCTCAGGTGCACAAACCTGGGGGGGACCCCAAGAGACCCAGTACTTC
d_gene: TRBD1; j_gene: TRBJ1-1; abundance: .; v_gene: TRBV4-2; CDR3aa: CASSQGDRGNTEAFF; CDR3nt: TGTGCCAGCAGCCAAGGGGACAGGGGGAACACTGAAGCTTTCTTT
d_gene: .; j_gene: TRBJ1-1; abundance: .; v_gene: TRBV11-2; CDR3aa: CASRSPLNTEAFF; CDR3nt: TGTGCCAGCAGGTCCCCTCTTAACACTGAAGCTTTCTTT
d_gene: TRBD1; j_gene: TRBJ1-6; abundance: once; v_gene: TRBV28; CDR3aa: CASSQGGNESPLHF; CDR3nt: TGTGCCAGCAGTCAGGGGGGAAACGAATCACCCCTCCACTTT
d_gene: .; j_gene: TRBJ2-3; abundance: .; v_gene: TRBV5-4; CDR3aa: CASSLDRQSLSTDTQYF; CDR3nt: TGTGCCAGCAGCTTGGACCGACAGAGCCTAAGCACAGATACGCAGTATTTT
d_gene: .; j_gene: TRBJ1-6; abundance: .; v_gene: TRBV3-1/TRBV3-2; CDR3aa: CASSQGWQGLAPLHF; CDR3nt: TGTGCCAGCAGCCAAGGCTGGCAGGGGTTAGCACCCCTCCACTTT
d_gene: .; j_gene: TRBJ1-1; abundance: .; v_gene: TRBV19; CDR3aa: CASSIDLTREAFF; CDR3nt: TGTGCCAGTAGTATAGATCTGACACGTGAAGCTTTCTTT
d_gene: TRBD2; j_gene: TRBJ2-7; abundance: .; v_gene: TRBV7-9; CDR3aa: CASSSRGGETYEQYF; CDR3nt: TGTGCCAGCAGCTCCCGGGGGGGAGAAACCTACGAGCAGTACTTC
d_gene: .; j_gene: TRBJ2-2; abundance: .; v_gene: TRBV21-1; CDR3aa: CASSERRLAANTGELFF; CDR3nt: TGTGCCAGCAGCGAACGACGACTAGCCGCGAACACCGGGGAGCTGTTTTTT
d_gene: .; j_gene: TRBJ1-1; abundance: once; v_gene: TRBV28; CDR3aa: CATGVGSHLNTEAFF; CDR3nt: TGTGCCACGGGGGTGGGGTCCCACCTGAACACTGAAGCTTTCTTT